These 24 T cell receptor beta chains were sequenced from one sample in a study of OX40 agonist ivuxolimab in advanced cancers. The method was immunoSEQ multiplex PCR; TCRdb's version includes in-frame clones alone and lacks a portion of them. The sample comprises tens of thousands of clones, about 92% of which are singletons, and around 3.4% rests with the top ten. The sequenced sample was CD4+ or CD8+ T cells sorted from blood, obtained in a trial of the OX40 agonist ivuxolimab. The receptors were gathered from an adult with an advanced solid tumor such as melanoma, head and neck, liver or kidney cancer.

The chain couples TRBV4-1 to TRBJ2-7, with D unresolved. The V gene's germline CDR1 is MGHRA and CDR2 YSYEKL. V was pared by 0 bases and J by 1 base, with 13 bases between. The CDR3 is 16 residues long. CDR3 in DNA: TGCGCCAGCAGCCAAGATGTGGACCAGATGTCCTACGAGCAGTACTTC. Amino acids: CASSQDVDQMSYEQYF.

V gene TRBV7-9 combines with J gene TRBJ2-3, with D perhaps being TRBD1 or TRBD2 (5 bases each). CDR3 length: 15 amino acids. V was clipped by 2 bases and J by 3 bases, with 12 bases between them. Germline values: CDR1 SEHNR, CDR2 FQNEAQ (reference sequence). In DNA form, the CDR3 reads TGTGCCAGCAGCTTATCCGGGACGGCTACAGATACGCAGTATTTT. Translating it yields CASSLSGTATDTQYF.

The rearrangement uses TRBV27 and TRBJ1-2; D remains ambiguous. The CDR3 spans 13 residues. CDR1 and CDR2 (germline): MNHEY, SMNVEV (reference sequence). V lost 3 bases to trimming and J lost 0 bases, with 5 bases between them. The CDR3 DNA reads TGTGCCAGCAGTTTGCGGTCTAACTATGGCTACACCTTC. Translation: CASSLRSNYGYTF.

The genes are TRBV9 and TRBJ2-7; the D is unclear. V lost 0 bases and J 0 bases, leaving 4 bases between the germline ends. The CDR3 has 13 amino acids. Germline CDR1 is SGDLS and CDR2 is YYNGEE. The CDR3 nucleotides read TGTGCCAGCAGCGTAGAAGACTCCTACGAGCAGTACTTC. Protein product: CASSVEDSYEQYF.

The chain combines TRBV6-5 with TRBJ2-1; D ambiguous. The germline gives CDR1 MNHEY, CDR2 SVGAGI. The V gene lost 4 bases and the J gene lost 3 bases, with 10 bases spanning the gap. The CDR3 has 14 amino acids. The CDR3 loop is CASSSQTVYNEQFF. The DNA of the CDR3 is TGTGCCAGCAGTTCCCAGACGGTCTACAATGAGCAGTTCTTC.

This sequence joins TRBV13 and TRBJ2-3; 11 positions agree with TRBD2. This CDR3 has 15 residues. The germline V gene has CDR1 PRHDT and CDR2 FYEKMQ (reference sequence). V lost 5 bases and J lost 6; bases outside the gene matches: 7. The CDR3 nucleotides are TGTGCCAGCAGCGACACTAGCGGGAGATGGGATACGCAGTATTTT. Amino acids: CASSDTSGRWDTQYF.

The gene calls are TRBV2 and TRBJ1-2; D gene ambiguous. Looked up from germline, CDR1 is SNHLY and CDR2 is FYNNEI. V lost 0 bases and J lost 6, with 5 bases in between. This CDR3 is built from 12 residues. CDR3 nucleotide sequence: TGTGCCAGCAGTGAAGCAGGGAATGGCTACACCTTC. This gives the protein CASSEAGNGYTF.

V and J are TRBV7-9 and TRBJ2-1; tentatively, D is TRBD2 (5 bases). This CDR3 comprises 16 residues. Trimming took 4 bases from V and 0 from J, leaving 13 bases between them. CDR1 SEHNR and CDR2 FQNEAQ come from the germline V gene (reference sequence). CDR3 bases: TGTGCCAGCAGCTCCTGGACTGTAAGCTCCTACAATGAGCAGTTCTTC. Protein: CASSSWTVSSYNEQFF.

The chain employs TRBV9 and TRBJ2-6; the D call may be TRBD1 or TRBD2 (5 bases each). Germline assignment: CDR1 SGDLS and CDR2 YYNGEE. This CDR3 spans 19 amino acids. Between the trimmed V and J ends, which lost 1 base and 0 bases, there was a span of 17 bases. The CDR3 loop is CASSVRPPGTYSGANVLTF. The DNA of the CDR3 is TGTGCCAGCAGCGTAAGGCCCCCCGGGACCTACTCTGGGGCCAACGTCCTGACTTTC.

This CDR3 reads CASSSMQQGFGYTF. CDR3 DNA sequence: TGCGCCAGCAGCTCAATGCAACAGGGGTTTGGCTACACCTTC. This chain connects TRBV5-1 to TRBJ1-2; TRBD1 aligns across 7 bases. From germline, CDR1 is SGHRS and CDR2 YFSETQ. The CDR3 length is 14 residues. The V and J ends lost 3 bases and 7 bases, in that order; junction bases with no gene match: 9.

The chain recombines TRBV5-1 with TRBJ1-4; D is unclear. Germline CDR1 is SGHRS and CDR2 is YFSETQ. V was pared by 0 bases and J by 8 bases, with 8 bases between. This CDR3 is built from 13 residues. CDR3 protein: CASSLELSEKLFF. Here the CDR3 DNA reads TGCGCCAGCAGCTTGGAACTGTCCGAAAAACTGTTTTTT.

This chain joins TRBV28 and TRBJ2-7, with D uncertain. Looked up from germline, CDR1 is MDHEN and CDR2 is SYDVKM. V was shortened by 5 bases and J by 2 bases, with 25 bases between the two germline ends. The CDR3 loop spans 18 amino acids. The CDR3 protein is CASSLNSNDGSYTYEQYF. The DNA of the CDR3 is TGTGCCAGCAGTCTTAATTCTAATGACGGATCCTATACCTACGAGCAGTACTTC.

The J gene is TRBJ1-2, the V gene TRBV9, with D perhaps matching TRBD1 (6 bases). This CDR3 contains 14 residues. Trimming left V 0 bases short and J 3 bases short, with 9 bases between. Germline assignment: CDR1 SGDLS and CDR2 YYNGEE. DNA of the CDR3: TGTGCCAGCAGCGTAGGGGGGGCCCACTATGGCTACACCTTC. It specifies CASSVGGAHYGYTF.

The J gene is TRBJ2-5, the V gene TRBV7-2, with a weak D call TRBD2 (6 bases). Trimming shortened V by 3 bases and J by 5 bases, and 19 bases separated the two germline ends. The CDR3 has 16 residues. Germline assignment: CDR1 SGHTA and CDR2 FQGNSA. This CDR3 reads CASSLQIAAARETQYF. CDR3 sequence (DNA): TGTGCCAGCAGCTTGCAAATAGCGGCTGCGAGGGAGACCCAGTACTTC.

The rearrangement joins TRBV11-3 to TRBJ2-5; 8 positions match TRBD1. Germline assignment: CDR1 SGHNT and CDR2 YENEEA. The CDR3 consists of 14 residues. V dropped 3 bases and J dropped 13; count of bases not matched to a gene: 13. Written as DNA, the CDR3 is TGTGCCAGCAGCTTTCTTCACCGGACAGGGCGGCGGTACTTC. It translates to CASSFLHRTGRRYF.

CDR3 sequence: CASSPQGAAEAFF. The CDR3 DNA is TGTGCCAGCAGTCCTCAAGGCGCTGCTGAAGCTTTCTTT. V usage is TRBV28 and J usage is TRBJ1-1; D gene uncertain. This CDR3 has 13 residues. V was trimmed by 5 bases and J by 6 bases, leaving 13 bases between them. In germline, CDR1 is MDHEN, CDR2 SYDVKM. Supplemented by reference TRBV28 and TRBJ1-1, the full variable domain reads DVKVTQSSRYLVKRTGEKVFLECVQDMDHENMFWYRQDPGLGLRLIYFSYDVKMKEKGDIPEGYSVSREKKERFSLILESASTNQTSMYLCASSPQGAAEAFFGQGTRLTVV.

This rearrangement joins TRBV6-5 to TRBJ1-1; D remains unclear. Deletions cut 0 bases from V and 7 bases from J, with 6 bases between. The CDR3 is made up of 12 amino acids. CDR1 is MNHEY and CDR2 is SVGAGI in the germline V gene. The CDR3 DNA is TGTGCCAGCAGTTACTCGGGCAATGAAGCTTTCTTT. Protein: CASSYSGNEAFF.

The chain employs TRBV30 and TRBJ2-2; D is ambiguous. V was cut by 5 bases and J by 5 bases, with 9 bases left in between. CDR3 length: 12 amino acids. Germline-derived CDR1 and CDR2 are GTSNPN and SVGIG (reference sequence). CDR3 sequence: CAWGAYTGELFF. The CDR3, as DNA: TGTGCCTGGGGCGCCTATACCGGGGAGCTGTTTTTT.

In its sample, this clone was seen once. This chain joins TRBV13 and TRBJ2-7; tentatively, D is TRBD1 or TRBD2 (6 bases each). Trimming took off 7 bases at V and 3 bases at J, with 16 bases between the two ends. Germline assignment: CDR1 PRHDT and CDR2 FYEKMQ (reference sequence). This CDR3 has 14 residues. As DNA, the CDR3 is TGTGCCAGCACCCTAGGAGGGGGTGACTACGAGCAGTACTTC. Translated: CASTLGGGDYEQYF.

V usage is TRBV7-9 and J usage is TRBJ2-1; D unclear. In germline, CDR1 is SEHNR, CDR2 FQNEAQ (reference sequence). This CDR3 has 14 residues. Trimming left V 1 base short and J 1 base short, with 5 bases between. The chain's CDR3 is CASSLGSSYNEQFF. The CDR3 nucleotides are TGTGCCAGCAGCTTAGGATCATCCTACAATGAGCAGTTCTTC.

This sequence joins TRBV7-6 and TRBJ2-7, with TRBD1 matching 7 bases. The J segment lost 0 bases and the V segment lost 3 bases, leaving 5 bases of the junction unmatched. The CDR3 spans 15 residues. Looked up from germline, CDR1 is SGHVS and CDR2 is FNYEAQ. The CDR3 loop reads CASSFRDSISYEQYF. The CDR3 DNA reads as TGTGCCAGCAGCTTCCGGGACAGCATCTCCTACGAGCAGTACTTC.

The CDR3 region is CASSPPTETQYF. CDR3 in DNA: TGTGCCAGCAGCCCTCCGACAGAGACCCAGTACTTC. The J gene is TRBJ2-5, the V gene TRBV6-5; D is ambiguous. The V and J ends lost 6 bases and 4 bases respectively, with 9 bases between them. The CDR3 loop spans 12 amino acids. Germline CDR1 is MNHEY and CDR2 is SVGAGI.

The chain is built from TRBV5-4 and TRBJ1-3, with D tentatively TRBD1 (5 bases). Germline CDR1 SGHNT, CDR2 YYREEE (reference sequence). There are 16 residues in the CDR3. V gave up 0 bases and J gave up 0 bases, with 10 bases separating them. The CDR3 DNA is TGTGCCAGCAGCTTGGATTGGGGGGGCTCTGGAAACACCATATATTTT. The encoded protein is CASSLDWGGSGNTIYF. The variable domain in full, with the rest retrieved from reference TRBV5-4 and TRBJ1-3, is ETGVTQSPTHLIKTRGQQVTLRCSSQSGHNTVSWYQQALGQGPQFIFQYYREEENGRGNFPPRFSGLQFPNYSSELNVNALELDDSALYLCASSLDWGGSGNTIYFGEGSWLTVV.

This clone was seen once. J is TRBJ2-1 and V is TRBV9, with TRBD2 identical over 7 bases. This CDR3 has 13 amino acids. Germline V gives CDR1 SGDLS, CDR2 YYNGEE. V shed 3 bases and J 9 bases; nucleotides not matched to a gene: 6. The CDR3 bases are TGTGCCAGCAGCGAGGAGCGGGGCCCTGAGCAGTTCTTC. Its translation is CASSEERGPEQFF.